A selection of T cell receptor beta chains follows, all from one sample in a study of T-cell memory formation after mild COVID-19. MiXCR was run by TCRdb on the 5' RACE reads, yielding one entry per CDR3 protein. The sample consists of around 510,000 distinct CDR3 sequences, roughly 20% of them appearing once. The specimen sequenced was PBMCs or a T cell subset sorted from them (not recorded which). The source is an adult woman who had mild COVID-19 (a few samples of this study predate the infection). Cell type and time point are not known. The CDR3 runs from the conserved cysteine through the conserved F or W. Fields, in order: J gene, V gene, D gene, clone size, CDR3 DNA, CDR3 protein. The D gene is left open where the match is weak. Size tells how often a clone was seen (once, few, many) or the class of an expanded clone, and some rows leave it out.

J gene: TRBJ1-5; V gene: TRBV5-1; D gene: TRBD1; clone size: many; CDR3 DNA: TGCGCCAGCAGCCGTACAGGGGGCAATCAGCCCCAGCATTTT; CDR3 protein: CASSRTGGNQPQHF
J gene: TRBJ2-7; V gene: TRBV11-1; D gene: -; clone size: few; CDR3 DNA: TGTGCCAGCAGCTTAGACCAGGGTTACTACGAGCAGTACTTC; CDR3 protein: CASSLDQGYYEQYF
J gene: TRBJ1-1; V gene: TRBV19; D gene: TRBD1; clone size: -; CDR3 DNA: TGTGCCAGTAGACCGGACAGGGCCACTGAAGCTTTCTTT; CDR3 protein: CASRPDRATEAFF
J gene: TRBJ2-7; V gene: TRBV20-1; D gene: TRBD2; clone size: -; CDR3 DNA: TGCAGTGCTAGTGTAGCGGGAGGTTTGTACGAGCAGTACTTC; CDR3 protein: CSASVAGGLYEQYF
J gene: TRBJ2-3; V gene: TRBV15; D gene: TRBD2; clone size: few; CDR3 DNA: TGTGCCACCAGCGGACGACTAGCGGGAGTAAATTGGAATGCAGATACGCAGTATTTT; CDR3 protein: CATSGRLAGVNWNADTQYF
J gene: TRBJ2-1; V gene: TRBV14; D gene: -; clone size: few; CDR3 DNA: TGTGCCAGCAGCCAGTGGGGGTCCGAAAGCTCCTACAATGAGCAGTTCTTC; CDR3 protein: CASSQWGSESSYNEQFF
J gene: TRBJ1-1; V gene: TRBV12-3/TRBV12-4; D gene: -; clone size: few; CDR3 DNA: TGTGCCAGCCCCCTGGGCAGGAACACTGAAGCTTTCTTT; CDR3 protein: CASPLGRNTEAFF
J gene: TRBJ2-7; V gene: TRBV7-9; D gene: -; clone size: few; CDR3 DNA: TGTGCCAGCAGCTCCGGGACTGAAGCCTACGAGCAGTACTTC; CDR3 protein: CASSSGTEAYEQYF
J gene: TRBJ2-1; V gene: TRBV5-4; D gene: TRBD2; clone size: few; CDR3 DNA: TGTGCCAGCAGCTTCCGGGGGGGCCGGGGCAATGAGCAGTTCTTC; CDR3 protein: CASSFRGGRGNEQFF
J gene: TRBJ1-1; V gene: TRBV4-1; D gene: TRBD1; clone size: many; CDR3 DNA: TGCGCCAGCAGCTTACGGACAGGGGACACTGAAGCTTTCTTT; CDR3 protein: CASSLRTGDTEAFF
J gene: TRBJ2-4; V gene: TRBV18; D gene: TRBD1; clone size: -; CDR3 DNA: TGTGCCAGCTCACCACAGGGACAGCTATCGATGGCCAAAAACATTCAGTACTTC; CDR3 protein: CASSPQGQLSMAKNIQYF
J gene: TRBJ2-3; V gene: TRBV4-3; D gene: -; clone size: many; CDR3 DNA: TGCGCCAGCAGCCAAGAAACGGGCACAGATACGCAGTATTTT; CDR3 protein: CASSQETGTDTQYF
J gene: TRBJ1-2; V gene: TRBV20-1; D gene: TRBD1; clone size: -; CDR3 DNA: TGCAGTGGGACAGGACCGGGCTACACCTTC; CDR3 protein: CSGTGPGYTF
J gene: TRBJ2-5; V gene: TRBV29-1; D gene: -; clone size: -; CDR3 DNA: TGCAGCGCGGTACAGGGAGAGACCCAGTACTTC; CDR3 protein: CSAVQGETQYF
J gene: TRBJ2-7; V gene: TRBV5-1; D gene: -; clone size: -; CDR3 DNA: TGCGCCAGCAGCCTGAGACTAGAGGGACCCTACGAGCAGTACTTC; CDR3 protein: CASSLRLEGPYEQYF
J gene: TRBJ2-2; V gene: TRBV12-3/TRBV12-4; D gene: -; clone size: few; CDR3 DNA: TGTGCCAGCAATCCCGGCCCCGGGGAGCTGTTTTTT; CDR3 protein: CASNPGPGELFF
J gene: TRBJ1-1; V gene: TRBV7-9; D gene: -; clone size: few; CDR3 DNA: TGTGCCAGCAGTTACATGAACACTGAAGCTTTCTTT; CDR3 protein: CASSYMNTEAFF
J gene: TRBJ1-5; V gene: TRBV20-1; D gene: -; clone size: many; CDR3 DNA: TGCAGTGCGAACACGGGGGTGCCCACCAATCAGCCCCAGCATTTT; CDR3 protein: CSANTGVPTNQPQHF
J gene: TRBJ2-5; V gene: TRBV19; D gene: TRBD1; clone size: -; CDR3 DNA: TGTGCCAGACAGGGGCAAGAGACCCAGTACTTC; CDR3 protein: CARQGQETQYF
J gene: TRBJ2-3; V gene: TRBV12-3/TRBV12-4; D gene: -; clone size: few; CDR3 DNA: TGTGCCACCTCACTAGTTGCCTCAGATACGCAGTATTTT; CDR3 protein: CATSLVASDTQYF
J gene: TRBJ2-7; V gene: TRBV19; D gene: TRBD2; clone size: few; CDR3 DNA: TGTGCCAGTACCGGACTAGCGGGCGAGCAGTACTTC; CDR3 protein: CASTGLAGEQYF
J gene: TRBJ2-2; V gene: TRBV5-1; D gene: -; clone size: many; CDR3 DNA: TGCGCCAGCAGCCAGGAGGCCGGGGAGCTGTTTTTT; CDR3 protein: CASSQEAGELFF
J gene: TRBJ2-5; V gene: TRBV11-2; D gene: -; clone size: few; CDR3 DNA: TGTGCCAGCAGCTTAGTATTTGGAGAGACCCAGTACTTC; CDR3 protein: CASSLVFGETQYF
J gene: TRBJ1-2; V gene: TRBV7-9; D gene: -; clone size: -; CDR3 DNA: TGTGCCAGCAGCCTTGACAGGCTATATGGCTACACCTTC; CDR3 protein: CASSLDRLYGYTF
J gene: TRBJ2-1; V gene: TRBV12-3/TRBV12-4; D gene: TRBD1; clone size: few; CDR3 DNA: TGTGCCAGCAGTTTGATGCAGGGGGCAGGTGAGCAGTTCTTC; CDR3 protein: CASSLMQGAGEQFF
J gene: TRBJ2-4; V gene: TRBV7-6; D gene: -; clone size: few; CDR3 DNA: TGTGCCAGCAGCTTAGCGGAGGGGGACATTCAGTACTTC; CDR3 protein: CASSLAEGDIQYF
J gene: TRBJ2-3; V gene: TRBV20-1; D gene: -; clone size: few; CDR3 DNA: TGCAGTGCTAGAGATGAAACAGATACGCAGTATTTT; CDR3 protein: CSARDETDTQYF
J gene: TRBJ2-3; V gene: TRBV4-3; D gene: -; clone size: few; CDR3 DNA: TGCGCCAGCAAGCTGACCTATAGCGCTAGCACAGATACGCAGTATTTT; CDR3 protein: CASKLTYSASTDTQYF
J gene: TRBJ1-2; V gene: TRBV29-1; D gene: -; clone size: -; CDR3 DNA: TGCAGCGTTGTCTCCAACAGGAACTATGGCTACACCTTC; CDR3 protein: CSVVSNRNYGYTF
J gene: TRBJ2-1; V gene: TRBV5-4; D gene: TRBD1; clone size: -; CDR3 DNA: TGTGCCAGCAGCTGGACAGGGGACAGCGATGAGCAGTTCTTC; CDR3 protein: CASSWTGDSDEQFF
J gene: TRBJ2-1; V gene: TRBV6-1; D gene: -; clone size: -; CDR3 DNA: TGTGCCAGCAGTGAAGCCCTGCGAAATGAGCAGTTCTTC; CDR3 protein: CASSEALRNEQFF
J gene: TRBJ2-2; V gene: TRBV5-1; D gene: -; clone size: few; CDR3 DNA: TGCGCCAGCAGCTTGGGGGCCGCCACGGCGACCGGGGAGCTGTTTTTT; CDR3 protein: CASSLGAATATGELFF
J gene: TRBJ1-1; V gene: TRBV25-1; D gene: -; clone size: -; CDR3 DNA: TGTGCCAGCAGTGAGAGAGGAGGGATCCCTGAAGCTTTCTTT; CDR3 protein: CASSERGGIPEAFF
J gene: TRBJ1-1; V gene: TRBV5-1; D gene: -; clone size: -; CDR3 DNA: TGCGCCAGCAGCTTGAGGCAGTTGAACACTGAAGCTTTCTTT; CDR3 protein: CASSLRQLNTEAFF
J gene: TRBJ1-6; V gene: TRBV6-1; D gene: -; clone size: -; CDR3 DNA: TGTGCCAGCAGTGATTGGGACAATTCACCCCTCCACTTT; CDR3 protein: CASSDWDNSPLHF
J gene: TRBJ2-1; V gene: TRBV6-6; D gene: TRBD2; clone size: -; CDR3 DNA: TGTGCCAGCAGTTACTCTGTACTCGGGAGGGCCGTTAACAATGAGCAGTTCTTC; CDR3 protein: CASSYSVLGRAVNNEQFF
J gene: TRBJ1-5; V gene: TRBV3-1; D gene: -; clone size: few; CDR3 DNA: TGTGCCAGCAGCCTTGATCGGCCGAGCAATCAGCCCCAGCATTTT; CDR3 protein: CASSLDRPSNQPQHF
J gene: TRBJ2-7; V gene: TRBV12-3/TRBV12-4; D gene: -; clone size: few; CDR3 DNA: TGTGCCAGCAGTCCTAGACAGGTTGGGGAGCAGTACTTC; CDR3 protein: CASSPRQVGEQYF
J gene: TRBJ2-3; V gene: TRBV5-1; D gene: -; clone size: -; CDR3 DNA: TGCGCCAGCAGCAGTACAGGGAAGGGCACAGATACGCAGTATTTT; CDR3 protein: CASSSTGKGTDTQYF
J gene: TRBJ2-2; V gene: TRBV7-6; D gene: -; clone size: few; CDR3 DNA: TGTGCCAGCAGTAATTGGGAGGAGCTGTTTTTT; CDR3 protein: CASSNWEELFF
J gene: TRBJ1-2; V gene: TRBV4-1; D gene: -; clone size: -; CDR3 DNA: TGCGCCAGCAGCCAGAAGGACGGGAGGGGCAAGTATGGCTACACCTTC; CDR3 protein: CASSQKDGRGKYGYTF
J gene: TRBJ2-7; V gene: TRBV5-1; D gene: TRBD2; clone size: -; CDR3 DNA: TGCGCCAGCAGCTTCGTTGGACTAGCGGGAGGGGAGCAGTACTTC; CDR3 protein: CASSFVGLAGGEQYF
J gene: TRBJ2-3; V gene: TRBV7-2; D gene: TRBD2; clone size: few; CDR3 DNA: TGTGCCAGCAGCCGGACTAGCGGGATGGTGGGTACGCAGTATTTT; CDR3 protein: CASSRTSGMVGTQYF
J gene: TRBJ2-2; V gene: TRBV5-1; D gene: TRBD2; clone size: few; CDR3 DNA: TGCGCCAGCAGCTTGGGACTAGCGGGAGTGCGGACCGGGGAGCTGTTTTTT; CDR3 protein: CASSLGLAGVRTGELFF
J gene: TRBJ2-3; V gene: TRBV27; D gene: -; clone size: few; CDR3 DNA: TGTGCCAGCAGTTCCTATAGCACAGATACGCAGTATTTT; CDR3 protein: CASSSYSTDTQYF
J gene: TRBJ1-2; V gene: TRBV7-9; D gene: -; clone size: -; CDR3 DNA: TGTGCCAGCAGCTTAGACCAGATCGGGAACTATGGCTACACCTTC; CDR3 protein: CASSLDQIGNYGYTF
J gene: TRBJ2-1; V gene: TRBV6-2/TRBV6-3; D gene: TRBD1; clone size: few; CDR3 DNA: TGTGCCAGCAGTCGCCGAGGACAGGGATTAGTGAATGAGCAGTTCTTC; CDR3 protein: CASSRRGQGLVNEQFF
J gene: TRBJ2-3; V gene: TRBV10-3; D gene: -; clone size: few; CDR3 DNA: TGTGCCATCGCGAATAGAGATACGCAGTATTTT; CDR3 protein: CAIANRDTQYF
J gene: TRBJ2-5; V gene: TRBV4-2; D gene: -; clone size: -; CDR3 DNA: TGTGCCAGCAGCCGCCACCGGGGTGCTCAAGAGACCCAGTACTTC; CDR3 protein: CASSRHRGAQETQYF
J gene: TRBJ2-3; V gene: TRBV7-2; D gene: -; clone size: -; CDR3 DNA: TGTGCCAGCAGGACTACCAGCTCCCCGCAGTATTTT; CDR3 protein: CASRTTSSPQYF
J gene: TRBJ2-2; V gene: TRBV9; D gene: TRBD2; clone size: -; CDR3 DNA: TGTGCCAGCAGCCCGCGGGGGGATCCTAACACCGGGGAGCTGTTTTTT; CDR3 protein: CASSPRGDPNTGELFF
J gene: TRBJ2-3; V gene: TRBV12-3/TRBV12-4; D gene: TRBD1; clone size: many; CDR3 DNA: TGTGCCAGCAGCGAGGGGGCTAGCACAGATACGCAGTATTTT; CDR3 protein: CASSEGASTDTQYF
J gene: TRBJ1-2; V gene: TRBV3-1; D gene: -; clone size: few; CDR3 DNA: TGTGCCAGCAGCCAAGAACAGGGAAATGGCTACACCTTC; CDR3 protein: CASSQEQGNGYTF
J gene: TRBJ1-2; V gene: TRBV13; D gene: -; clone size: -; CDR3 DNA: TGTGCCAGCAGCCAGACAGGCCTCCCAAGCTTAGGCTACACCTTC; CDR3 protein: CASSQTGLPSLGYTF
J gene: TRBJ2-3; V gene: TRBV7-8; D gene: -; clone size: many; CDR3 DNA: TGTGCCAGCAGCTTAATGGTCACAGATACGCAGTATTTT; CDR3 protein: CASSLMVTDTQYF
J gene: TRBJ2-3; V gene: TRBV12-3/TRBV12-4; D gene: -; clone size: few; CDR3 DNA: TGTGCCAGCAGTTTTGGGGTGGGCGTCCCAGATACGCAGTATTTT; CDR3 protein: CASSFGVGVPDTQYF
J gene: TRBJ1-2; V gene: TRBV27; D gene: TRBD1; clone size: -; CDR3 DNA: TGTGCCAGCAGTGCGAGCTTTGACAGGGGTAACTATGGCTACACCTTC; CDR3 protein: CASSASFDRGNYGYTF
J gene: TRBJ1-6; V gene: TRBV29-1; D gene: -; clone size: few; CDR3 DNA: TGCAGCGTTGAAGGGGGAGGCAATTCACCCCTCCACTTT; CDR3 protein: CSVEGGGNSPLHF
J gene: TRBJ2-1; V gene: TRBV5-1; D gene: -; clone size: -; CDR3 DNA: TGCGCCAGCAGCCCCATCGGGACTCTCGACAATGAGCAGTTCTTC; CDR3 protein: CASSPIGTLDNEQFF